This T cell receptor (beta chain) was sequenced for a study of T cell responses to AZD1222 COVID-19 vaccine. General study results and limits: Regions 160-218 and 743-854 held dominance among vaccine-associated CD4 TCRs, which spanned spike. There were mostly white British donors and more females than males, and clonal diversity was possibly underestimated. AZD1222 recipients seropositive at baseline numbered only six or seven. Repertoires were obtained solely post-peak T cell response.

This clone was seen a handful of times. The antigen remains undetermined. V was pared by 3 bases and J by 3 bases, with 4 bases between. The CDR3 spans 13 residues. Germline CDR1 and CDR2: SGHRS and YFSETQ. TCRdb's copy holds only in-frame clones and misses some; the assay was immunoSEQ multiplex PCR. This sample carries approximately 17,000 clones, 80% of them seen once, and the ten largest clones take 14%. Sequencing used peripheral blood, obtained 28 days after the second AZD1222 dose. The chain links TRBV5-1 to TRBJ1-6; no clear D. The source is an adult who received the AZD1222 COVID-19 vaccine. CDR3 nucleotide sequence: TGCGCCAGCAGCTGGAACTATAATTCACCCCTCCACTTT. Translation: CASSWNYNSPLHF.